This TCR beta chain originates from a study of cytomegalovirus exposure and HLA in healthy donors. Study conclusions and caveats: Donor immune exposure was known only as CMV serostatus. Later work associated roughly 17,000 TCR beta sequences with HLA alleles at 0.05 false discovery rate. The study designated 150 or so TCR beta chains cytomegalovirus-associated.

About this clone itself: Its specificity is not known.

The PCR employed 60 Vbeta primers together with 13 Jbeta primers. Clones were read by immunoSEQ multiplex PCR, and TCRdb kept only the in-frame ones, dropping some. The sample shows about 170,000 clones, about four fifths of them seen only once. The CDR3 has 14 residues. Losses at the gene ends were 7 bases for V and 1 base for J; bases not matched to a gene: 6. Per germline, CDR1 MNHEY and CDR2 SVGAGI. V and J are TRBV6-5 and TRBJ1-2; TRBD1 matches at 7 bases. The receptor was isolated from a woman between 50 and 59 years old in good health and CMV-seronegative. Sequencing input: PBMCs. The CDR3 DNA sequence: TGTGCCAGCAATCGGGCAGGGGGTAACTATGGCTACACCTTC. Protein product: CASNRAGGNYGYTF.